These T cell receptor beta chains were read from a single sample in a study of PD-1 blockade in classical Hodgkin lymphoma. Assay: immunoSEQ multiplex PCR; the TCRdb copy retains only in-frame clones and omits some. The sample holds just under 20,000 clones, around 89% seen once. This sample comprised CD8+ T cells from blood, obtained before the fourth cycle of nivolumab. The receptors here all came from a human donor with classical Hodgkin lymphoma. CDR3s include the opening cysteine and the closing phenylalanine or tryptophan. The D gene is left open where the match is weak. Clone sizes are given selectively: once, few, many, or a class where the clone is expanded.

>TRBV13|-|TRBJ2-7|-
TGTGCCAGCAGCTTAAGGACAGCGAGCTCCTACGAGCAGTACTTC
CASSLRTASSYEQYF
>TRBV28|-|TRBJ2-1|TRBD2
TGTGCCAGCAGTTTGGGACTAGCTTTCTATGAGCAGTTCTTC
CASSLGLAFYEQFF
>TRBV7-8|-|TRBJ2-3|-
TGTGCCAGCAGCTCCCACAGGGCAGATACGCAGTATTTT
CASSSHRADTQYF
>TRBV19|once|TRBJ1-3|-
TGTGCCAGTAGGGGCCGCTCTGGAAACACCATATATTTT
CASRGRSGNTIYF
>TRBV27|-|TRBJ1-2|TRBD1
TGTGCCAGCAGTTCGACAGGGGGCTCCGAACTCTACACCTTC
CASSSTGGSELYTF
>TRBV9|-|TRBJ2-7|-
TGTGCCAGCAGCCCAGGCAGGGAGTGGTTAGAGCAGTACTTC
CASSPGREWLEQYF
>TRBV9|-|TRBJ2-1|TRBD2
TGTGCCAGCAGCGGGGGACTAGCGGCCTACAATGAGCAGTTCTTC
CASSGGLAAYNEQFF
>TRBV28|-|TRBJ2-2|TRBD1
TGTGCCAGCAGTTCGCGACAGGGGGACACCGGGGAGCTGTTTTTT
CASSSRQGDTGELFF
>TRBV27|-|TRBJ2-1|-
TGTGCCAGCACCTATAGGGCAGGCCCCACTTATGAGCAGTTCTTC
CASTYRAGPTYEQFF
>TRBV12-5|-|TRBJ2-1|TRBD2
TGTGCTAGTGGTTTGGTACTAGCGGGAGGCTACAATGAGCAGTTCTTC
CASGLVLAGGYNEQFF
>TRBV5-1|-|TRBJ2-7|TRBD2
TGCGCCAGCAGCTATGGGACTAGTGACGAGCAGTACTTC
CASSYGTSDEQYF
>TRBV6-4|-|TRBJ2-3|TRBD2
TGTGCCAGAAGGACTAGCGGGAGTCGGAATACGCAGTATTTT
CARRTSGSRNTQYF
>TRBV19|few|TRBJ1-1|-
TGTGCCAGTAGTATCCTGGGGCACACTGAAGCTTTCTTT
CASSILGHTEAFF
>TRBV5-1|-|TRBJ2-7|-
TGCGCCAGCAAGGGGACTCCGGGAGCAAACGAGCAGTACTTC
CASKGTPGANEQYF
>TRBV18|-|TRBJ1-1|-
TGTGCCAGCTCACTGTGGGGTTCGGACACTGAAGCTTTCTTT
CASSLWGSDTEAFF
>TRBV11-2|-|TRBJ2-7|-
TGTGCCAGCAACCCGGGGCCGACGCGAGAGCAGTACTTC
CASNPGPTREQYF
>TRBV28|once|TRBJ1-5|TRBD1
TGTGCCAGCAGTTCTAGGAGGACAGGGAATCAGCCCCAGCATTTT
CASSSRRTGNQPQHF
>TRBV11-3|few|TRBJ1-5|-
TGTGCCAGCGGCCAATATGTCAGGGGCAGCAATCAGCCCCAGCATTTT
CASGQYVRGSNQPQHF
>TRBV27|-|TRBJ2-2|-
TGTGCCAGCAGTTTAGCAGGGGTCATCCGGGAGCTGTTTTTT
CASSLAGVIRELFF
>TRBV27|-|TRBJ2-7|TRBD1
TGTGCCAGCAGTTCCGGGACAGTTCAATACGAGCAGTACTTC
CASSSGTVQYEQYF
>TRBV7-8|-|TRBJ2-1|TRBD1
TGTGCCAGCAGCTCCGGGACAGGGGCCTACAATGAGCAGTTCTTC
CASSSGTGAYNEQFF
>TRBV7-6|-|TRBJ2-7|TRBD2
TGTGCCAGCAGCCCCGGGGGGAGTGGCTACGAGCAGTACTTC
CASSPGGSGYEQYF
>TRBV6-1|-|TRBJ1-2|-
TGTGCCAGCAGTGATTTGCCGGTCGGTGATGGCTACACCTTC
CASSDLPVGDGYTF
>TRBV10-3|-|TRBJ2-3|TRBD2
TGTGCCATTCTTGCAGCGGGAGGCCCAGATACGCAGTATTTT
CAILAAGGPDTQYF
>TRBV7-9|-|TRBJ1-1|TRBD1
TGTGCCAGCAGCTTAATGGGACAGGGTAGGGACACTGAAGCTTTCTTT
CASSLMGQGRDTEAFF
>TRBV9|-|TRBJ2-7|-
TGTGCCAGCAGCGCTAGTAGCCGCCCTGGCGAGCAGTACTTC
CASSASSRPGEQYF
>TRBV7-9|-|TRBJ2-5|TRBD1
TGTGCCAGCAGCCTCAGACAGGGTCAAGAGACCCAGTACTTC
CASSLRQGQETQYF